Below are 22 T cell receptor beta chains sequenced from a single sample in a study of cytomegalovirus exposure and HLA in healthy donors. 60 Vbeta and 13 Jbeta primers were used in PCR. TCRdb keeps only in-frame clones here, not all; method: immunoSEQ multiplex PCR. Of over 200,000 clones listed, 75% to 80% are singletons. The sample taken for sequencing was PBMCs. The receptors come from a male donor in good health and CMV-seronegative.

A single count supports this clone. This rearrangement joins TRBV9 to TRBJ2-5; perhaps TRBD2 as D (6 bases). V lost 2 bases to trimming and J lost 5 bases, with 10 bases between them. This CDR3 has 13 residues. The V gene's germline CDR1 is SGDLS and CDR2 YYNGEE. CDR3 protein: CASSVLGGETQYF. CDR3 coding DNA: TGTGCCAGCAGCGTTCTAGGAGGGGAGACCCAGTACTTC.

The V call is TRBV19, the J call TRBJ1-2, with D unclear. V lost 0 bases and J 7 bases, leaving 15 bases between the germline ends. The CDR3 is 15 amino acids. CDR1 is LNHDA, CDR2 SQIVND, per germline (reference sequence). For the CDR3, the DNA is TGTGCCAGTAGTATAGATCTATCGGGGTTCGGTGGCTACACCTTC. It codes for CASSIDLSGFGGYTF.

The J gene is TRBJ1-1, the V gene TRBV29-1, with a tentative D call TRBD1 (6 bases). V lost 8 bases and J lost 8, with 21 bases in between. Germline CDR1 is SQVTM and CDR2 is ANQGSEA. There are 13 residues in the CDR3. Here the CDR3 reads CSTEPDSVPEAFF. CDR3 coding DNA: TGCAGCACCGAACCGGACAGCGTCCCCGAAGCTTTCTTT. Filled out from reference TRBV29-1 and TRBJ1-1, the complete variable domain reads SAVISQKPSRDICQRGTSLTIQCQVDSQVTMMFWYRQQPGQSLTLIATANQGSEATYESGFVIDKFPISRPNLTFSTLTVSNMSPEDSSIYLCSTEPDSVPEAFFGQGTRLTVV.

The table lists this clone with a few counts. CDR3 loop: CASSLTSDSSYNEQFF. The CDR3 region has the DNA TGTGCCAGCAGCCTTACGTCGGACTCCTCCTACAATGAGCAGTTCTTC. The chain is built from TRBV27 and TRBJ2-1; a weak D match, TRBD2 (5 bases). CDR1 is MNHEY and CDR2 is SMNVEV in the germline V gene (reference sequence). The CDR3 runs 16 residues. The germline V and J ends were trimmed by 6 bases and 0 bases, with 15 bases remaining between them.

The chain links TRBV16 to TRBJ1-2; D is uncertain. This CDR3 comprises 12 residues. In germline, CDR1 is KGHSY, CDR2 FQNENV. The V gene lost 8 bases and the J gene lost 8 bases, with 15 bases spanning the gap. The CDR3 here is CASRLLGGGYTF. In nucleotides, the CDR3 is TGTGCCAGCCGACTTCTAGGAGGCGGCTACACCTTC.

The chain joins TRBV25-1 to TRBJ2-7; possibly TRBD1 for D (6 bases). V was trimmed by 3 bases and J by 0 bases, leaving 9 bases between them. The CDR3 contains 14 residues. Per the germline V gene, CDR1 is MGHDK and CDR2 is SYGVNS. The CDR3 spells CASSETGPSYEQYF. The CDR3 bases are TGTGCCAGCAGTGAGACAGGCCCCTCCTACGAGCAGTACTTC.

The rearrangement links TRBV27 to TRBJ1-5, with D maybe TRBD1 (5 bases). V was cut by 3 bases and J by 7 bases, with 13 bases left in between. Germline CDR1 is MNHEY and CDR2 is SMNVEV (reference sequence). This CDR3 spans 14 amino acids. CDR3 nucleotides: TGTGCCAGCAGTTTGGGCCGGGGGTACCAGCCCCAGCATTTT. Translation: CASSLGRGYQPQHF.

The chain couples TRBV5-1 to TRBJ2-5; the match to TRBD2 covers 10 bases. Germline V lookup: CDR1 SGHRS, CDR2 YFSETQ. V dropped 4 bases and J dropped 1; count of bases not matched to a gene: 7. The CDR3 has 16 amino acids. CDR3 residues: CASSEAGTSAQETQYF. CDR3 bases: TGCGCCAGCAGCGAAGCCGGGACTAGCGCCCAAGAGACCCAGTACTTC.

The chain combines TRBV5-4 with TRBJ2-5; 7 positions agree with TRBD1. The CDR3 loop spans 14 amino acids. Trimming at V came to 4 bases and at J to 11 bases, leaving 14 bases not matched to a gene. Germline values: CDR1 SGHNT, CDR2 YYREEE (reference sequence). The CDR3 region is CASSPDRWGRGQYF. CDR3 coding DNA: TGTGCCAGCAGCCCGGACAGGTGGGGTCGAGGGCAGTACTTC. The variable domain in full, with the rest retrieved from reference TRBV5-4 and TRBJ2-5, is ETGVTQSPTHLIKTRGQQVTLRCSSQSGHNTVSWYQQALGQGPQFIFQYYREEENGRGNFPPRFSGLQFPNYSSELNVNALELDDSALYLCASSPDRWGRGQYFGPGTRLLVL.

The V and J genes are TRBV6-6 and TRBJ2-7; 8 bases map to TRBD2. The CDR3 has 13 residues. Trimming took 2 bases from V and 4 from J; bases not matched to a gene: 1. Per germline, CDR1 MNHNY and CDR2 SVGAGI (reference sequence). CDR3 loop: CASSYGLAYEQYF. The CDR3 DNA follows: TGTGCCAGCAGTTACGGACTAGCTTACGAGCAGTACTTC.

This clone was detected once. The chain links TRBV5-6 to TRBJ2-2; 12 bases are shared with TRBD2. The germline V gene encodes CDR1 SGHDT and CDR2 YYEEEE. This CDR3 is built from 15 residues. The trim removed 4 bases at V and 7 bases at J, leaving 5 bases unmatched. CDR3 loop: CASSPTSGRGGELFF. Written as DNA, the CDR3 is TGTGCCAGCAGCCCGACTAGCGGGAGAGGCGGGGAGCTGTTTTTT.

In its sample, this clone was seen a few times. The chain has TRBV18 and TRBJ1-5, with 7 bases fitting TRBD1. The CDR3 has 14 residues. Germline CDR1 and CDR2: KGHSH and LQKENI. Trimming cost V 5 bases and J 3 bases; bases outside gene matches: 4. CDR3 bases: TGTGCCAGCTCAACGACAGGGATCAATCAGCCCCAGCATTTT. Its translation: CASSTTGINQPQHF.

This clone was seen more than once but under ten times. The chain uses TRBV9 and TRBJ1-6; D gene uncertain. The V end was cut by 0 bases, the J end by 3 bases, with 7 bases between. The V gene's germline CDR1 is SGDLS and CDR2 YYNGEE. The CDR3 covers 15 residues. CDR3 residues: CASSVVGDYNSPLHF. The CDR3 DNA reads TGTGCCAGCAGCGTAGTCGGGGACTATAATTCACCCCTCCACTTT.

The J gene is TRBJ1-2, the V gene TRBV30; 11 bases match TRBD1. Per germline, CDR1 GTSNPN and CDR2 SVGIG (reference sequence). The CDR3 consists of 13 residues. J gave up 5 bases and V 7 bases, and 6 bases lay outside the gene matches. The CDR3 sequence is CAFGTGGWYGYTF. In nucleotides, the CDR3 is TGTGCCTTCGGGACAGGGGGTTGGTATGGCTACACCTTC.

The genes are TRBV7-7 and TRBJ1-1, with D possibly being TRBD1 (5 bases). The germline V and J ends were trimmed by 4 bases and 0 bases, with 12 bases remaining between them. This CDR3 has 15 amino acids. CDR1 is SSHAT, CDR2 FNYEAQ, per germline (reference sequence). This chain's CDR3 is CASSSSGTLNTEAFF. The CDR3, as DNA: TGTGCCAGCAGCTCCTCGGGGACTTTGAACACTGAAGCTTTCTTT.

V gene TRBV9 combines with J gene TRBJ1-4, with 9 bases identical to TRBD1. The ends lost 3 bases at V and 8 bases at J; junction bases unmatched: 14. The CDR3 runs to 17 residues. Germline values: CDR1 SGDLS, CDR2 YYNGEE. The CDR3 is CASSEGTGRFGSEKLFF. As DNA, the CDR3 is TGTGCCAGCAGCGAAGGGACAGGGCGGTTTGGATCGGAAAAACTGTTTTTT.

CDR3 in amino acids: CASRESRDRAYGYTF. The CDR3 DNA reads as TGTGCCAGCAGGGAGTCCCGGGACAGGGCCTATGGCTACACCTTC. V and J are TRBV6-5 and TRBJ1-2; TRBD1 matches 9 bases. Germline lookup yields CDR1 MNHEY and CDR2 SVGAGI. The CDR3 contains 15 residues. The junction had 9 bases not matched to a gene; V was cut back by 6 bases and J by 4 bases.

The J gene is TRBJ1-4, the V gene TRBV6-5; TRBD1 is a possible D gene (6 bases). V shed 2 bases and J shed 6 bases, with 16 bases lying between them. The CDR3 sequence is 16 residues long. Germline assignment: CDR1 MNHEY and CDR2 SVGAGI. In DNA, the CDR3 is TGTGCCAGCAGTTACGACAGGTCCCGACAACATGAAAAACTGTTTTTT. Protein sequence: CASSYDRSRQHEKLFF.

The rearrangement joins TRBV6-6 to TRBJ2-7; tentative D call: TRBD2 (6 bases). This CDR3 is built from 15 residues. Trimming pared 3 bases from V and 4 bases from J, leaving 16 bases between. Germline-derived CDR1 and CDR2 are MNHNY and SVGAGI (reference sequence). The CDR3 bases are TGTGCCAGCAGTTATGGAGGGCCCGGTTCTTACGAGCAGTACTTC. It specifies CASSYGGPGSYEQYF.

The rearrangement links TRBV6-1 to TRBJ2-7, with no clear D. The CDR3 sequence is 15 residues long. Trimming left V 4 bases short and J 2 bases short, with 15 bases between. CDR1 is MNHNS and CDR2 is SASEGT in the germline V gene. CDR3 sequence reads: CASSVTAATTYEQYF. The CDR3 DNA is TGTGCCAGCAGTGTCACGGCGGCCACTACCTACGAGCAGTACTTC.

The V call is TRBV5-4, the J call TRBJ1-3; D is unresolved. The CDR3 is made up of 14 amino acids. Germline CDR1 is SGHNT and CDR2 is YYREEE (reference sequence). V was trimmed by 4 bases and J by 0 bases, leaving 8 bases between them. The CDR3 here is CASSKGSSGNTIYF. In nucleotides, the CDR3 is TGTGCCAGCAGCAAAGGGAGCTCTGGAAACACCATATATTTT.

The chain links TRBV28 to TRBJ2-1, with TRBD2 as a possible D gene (6 bases). The V end was cut by 4 bases, the J end by 3 bases, with 19 bases between. Germline loops: CDR1 MDHEN, CDR2 SYDVKM. The CDR3 totals 17 residues. CDR3 sequence: CASSSPLEGRGYNEQFF. CDR3 bases: TGTGCCAGCAGTTCTCCTTTGGAAGGGCGGGGCTACAATGAGCAGTTCTTC.